This T cell receptor beta chain comes out of a study of shared clonotypes between healthy human individuals. The run depth of the assay was deep. Profiling relied on immunoSEQ multiplex PCR, and the TCRdb table lists in-frame clones only, not all of them. The sample shows some 2.1 million clones, 93% of them seen only once. The CDR3 loop spans 14 amino acids. The V gene's germline CDR1 is LNHDA and CDR2 SQIVND (reference sequence). V lost 5 bases to trimming and J lost 14 bases, with 22 bases between them. On this clone itself: As yet, its antigen is unknown.

The study, taken as a whole, reports: Among several donors, roughly 5% of naive CD4 clonotypes were found in common. Generation of non-shared clonotypes was less probable than generation of clonotypes shared by all four donors.

Terminally differentiated effector memory CD45RA+ cells were left out of the naive CD8 fraction, which was CD45RO-negative and positively selected for CCR7. The material sequenced was naive CD8+ T cells from PBMCs. The sequence came from a man aged 18 to 30 in good health. Some clones in this sample may be carry-over from other donors' samples. The chain is built from TRBV19 and TRBJ1-3; perhaps TRBD1 as D (6 bases). This CDR3 is CASSPSQGPDELYF. The CDR3 DNA follows: TGTGCCAGTAGTCCGAGCCAGGGGCCCGACGAGTTATATTTT.